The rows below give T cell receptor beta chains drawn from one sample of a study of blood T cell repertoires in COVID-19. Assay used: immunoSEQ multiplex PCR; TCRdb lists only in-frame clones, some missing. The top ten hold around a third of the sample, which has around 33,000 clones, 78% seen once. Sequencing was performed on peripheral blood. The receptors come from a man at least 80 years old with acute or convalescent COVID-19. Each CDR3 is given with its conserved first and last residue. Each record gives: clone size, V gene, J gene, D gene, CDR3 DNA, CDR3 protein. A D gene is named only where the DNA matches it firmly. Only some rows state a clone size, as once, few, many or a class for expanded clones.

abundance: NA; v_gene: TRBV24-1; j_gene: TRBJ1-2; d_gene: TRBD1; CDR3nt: TGTGCCACCAGTGATGACAGGGCCGATGGCTACACCTTC; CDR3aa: CATSDDRADGYTF
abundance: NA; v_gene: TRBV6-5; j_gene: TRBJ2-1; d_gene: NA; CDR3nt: TGTGCCTGCGGAAGAGCGGGTTCCTACAATGAGCAGTTCTTC; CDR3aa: CACGRAGSYNEQFF
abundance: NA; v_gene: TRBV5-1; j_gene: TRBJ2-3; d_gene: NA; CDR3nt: TGCGCCAGCAGCCAACCCGCCGGACCAGGGGGGTTCAGAGATACGCAGTATTTT; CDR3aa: CASSQPAGPGGFRDTQYF
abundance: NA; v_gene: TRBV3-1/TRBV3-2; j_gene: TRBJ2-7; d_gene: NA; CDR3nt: TGTGCCAGCAGCCAAATGGAGGAGCAGTACTTC; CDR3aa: CASSQMEEQYF
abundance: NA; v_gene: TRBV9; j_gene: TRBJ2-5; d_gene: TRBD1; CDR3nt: TGTGCCAGCAGCGGCCTACAGGGGCCCCAAGAGACCCAGTACTTC; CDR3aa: CASSGLQGPQETQYF
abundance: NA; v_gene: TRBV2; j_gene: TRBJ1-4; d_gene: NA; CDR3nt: TGTGCCAGCAGTGAAGGAGGGACAGAAAAACTGTTTTTT; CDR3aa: CASSEGGTEKLFF
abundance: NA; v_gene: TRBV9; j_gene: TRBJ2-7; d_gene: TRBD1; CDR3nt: TGTGCCAGCAGCGTAGGGGGACAGGGCTACGAGCAGTACTTC; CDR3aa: CASSVGGQGYEQYF
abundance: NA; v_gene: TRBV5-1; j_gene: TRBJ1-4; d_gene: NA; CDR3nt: TGCGCCAGCGCAAAGCAGGGAGAAAAACTGTTTTTT; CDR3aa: CASAKQGEKLFF
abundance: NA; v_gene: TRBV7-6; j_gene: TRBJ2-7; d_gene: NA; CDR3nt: TGTGCCAGCAGCCCGAAGACAGGTATCTACGAGCAGTACTTC; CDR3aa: CASSPKTGIYEQYF
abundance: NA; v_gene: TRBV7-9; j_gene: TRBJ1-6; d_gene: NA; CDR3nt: TGTGCCAGCAGCTTCAGGGTTTCACCCCTCCACTTT; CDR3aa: CASSFRVSPLHF
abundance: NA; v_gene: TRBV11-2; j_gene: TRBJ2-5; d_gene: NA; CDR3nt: TGTGCCAGCAGCCTATCAGGGACTTCGCCCGAGACCCAGTACTTC; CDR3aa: CASSLSGTSPETQYF
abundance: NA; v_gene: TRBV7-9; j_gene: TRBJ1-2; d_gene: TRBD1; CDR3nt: TGTGCCAGCAGCTTATTTGACAGGGACAGGGGCTACACCTTC; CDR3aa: CASSLFDRDRGYTF
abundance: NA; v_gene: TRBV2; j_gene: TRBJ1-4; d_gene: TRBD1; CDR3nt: TGTGCCAGCAGTACCGGACAGGGGGCCGGTGCTGAAAAACTGTTTTTT; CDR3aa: CASSTGQGAGAEKLFF
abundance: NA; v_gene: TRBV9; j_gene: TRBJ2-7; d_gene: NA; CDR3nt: TGTGCCAGCAGCGTACTCCCCTCTAGCTCCTACGAGCAGTACTTC; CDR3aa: CASSVLPSSSYEQYF
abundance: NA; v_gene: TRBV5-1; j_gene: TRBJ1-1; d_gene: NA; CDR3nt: TGCGCCAGCAGCCAACAGGGATATGAAGCTTTCTTT; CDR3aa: CASSQQGYEAFF
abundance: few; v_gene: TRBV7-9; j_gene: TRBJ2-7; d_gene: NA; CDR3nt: TGTGCCAGCAGCGGTCAGGGGCCCTACGAGCAGTACTTC; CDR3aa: CASSGQGPYEQYF
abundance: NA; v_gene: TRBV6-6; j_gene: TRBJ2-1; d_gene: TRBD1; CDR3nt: TGTGCCAGCTTGAGGGGGCCCTCATACAATGAGCAGTTCTTC; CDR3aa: CASLRGPSYNEQFF
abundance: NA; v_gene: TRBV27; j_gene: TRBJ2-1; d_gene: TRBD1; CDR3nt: TGTGCCAGCAGTGTCTTCCTAACAGGGGGCCCTCATCGGTTCTTC; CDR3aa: CASSVFLTGGPHRFF
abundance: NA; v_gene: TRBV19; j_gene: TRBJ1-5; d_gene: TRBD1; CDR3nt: TGTGCCAGTTTCAAAACCCGACAGGGGACACCATCTAACAGCAATCAGCCCCAGCATTTT; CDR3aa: CASFKTRQGTPSNSNQPQHF
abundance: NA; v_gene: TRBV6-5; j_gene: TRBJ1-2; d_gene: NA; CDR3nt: TGTGCCACCATGAGGAATGGCTACACCTTC; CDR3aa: CATMRNGYTF
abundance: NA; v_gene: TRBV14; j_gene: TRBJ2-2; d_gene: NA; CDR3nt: TGTGCCAGCAGCCGCAGGGCGGCCGGGGAGCTGTTTTTT; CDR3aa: CASSRRAAGELFF
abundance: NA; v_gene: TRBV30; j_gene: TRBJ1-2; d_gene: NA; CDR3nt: TGTGCCTGGAGTGGGGAGGGGCTCTATGGCTACACCTTC; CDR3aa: CAWSGEGLYGYTF
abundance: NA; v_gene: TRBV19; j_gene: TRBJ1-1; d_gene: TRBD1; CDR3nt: TGTGCCAGTAGTCACAGGGGAACTGAAGCTTTCTTT; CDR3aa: CASSHRGTEAFF
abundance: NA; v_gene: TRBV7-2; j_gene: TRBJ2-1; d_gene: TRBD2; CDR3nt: TGTGCCAGCAGCTCTAGCGGAATTACCTACAATGAGCAGTTCTTC; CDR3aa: CASSSSGITYNEQFF
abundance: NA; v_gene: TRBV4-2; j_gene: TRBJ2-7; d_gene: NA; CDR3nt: TGTGCCAGCAGCCGGGGAGGGGGGGACGAGCAGTACTTC; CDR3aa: CASSRGGGDEQYF
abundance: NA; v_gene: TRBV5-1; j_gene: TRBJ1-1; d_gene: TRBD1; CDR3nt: TGCGCCAGCAGCTTCGGGACAGGAGACTTAAACACTGAAGCTTTCTTT; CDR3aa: CASSFGTGDLNTEAFF
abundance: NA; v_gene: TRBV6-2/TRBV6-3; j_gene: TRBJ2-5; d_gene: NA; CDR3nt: TGTGCCAGCAGTTTTGGTGGTGATGAGGAGACCCAGTACTTC; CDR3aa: CASSFGGDEETQYF
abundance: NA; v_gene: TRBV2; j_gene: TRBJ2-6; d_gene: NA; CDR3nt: TGTGCCAGCAGTCGGGGCGGGGCCGGGGCCAACGTCCTGACTTTC; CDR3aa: CASSRGGAGANVLTF
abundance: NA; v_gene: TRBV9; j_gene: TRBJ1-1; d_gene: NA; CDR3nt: TGTGCCAGCAGCGTCGACAGGCGTAACACTGAAGCTTTCTTT; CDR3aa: CASSVDRRNTEAFF
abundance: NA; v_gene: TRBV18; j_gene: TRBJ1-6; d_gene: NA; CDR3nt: TGTGCCAGCTCACCAGGGGGGGACGGGTCACCCCTCCACTTT; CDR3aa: CASSPGGDGSPLHF
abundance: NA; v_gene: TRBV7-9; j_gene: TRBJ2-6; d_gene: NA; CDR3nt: TGTGCCAGCAGCTTTCAGGGGAGGGCCAACGTCCTGACTTTC; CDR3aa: CASSFQGRANVLTF
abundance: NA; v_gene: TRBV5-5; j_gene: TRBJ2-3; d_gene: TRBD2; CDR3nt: TGTGCCAGCAGCGCCGGGACTAGCGGGGCCCTCACAGATACGCAGTATTTT; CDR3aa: CASSAGTSGALTDTQYF
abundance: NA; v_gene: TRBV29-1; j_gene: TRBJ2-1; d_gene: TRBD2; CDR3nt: TGCAGCGTTGAAGTTCCCCGGGGGGAACTCCACAATGAGCAGTTCTTC; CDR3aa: CSVEVPRGELHNEQFF
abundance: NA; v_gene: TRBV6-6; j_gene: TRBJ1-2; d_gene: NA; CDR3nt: TGTGCCAGCAAGGTCGGACTGCTCTATGGCTACACCTTC; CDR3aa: CASKVGLLYGYTF
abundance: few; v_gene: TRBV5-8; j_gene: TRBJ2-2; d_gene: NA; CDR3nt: TGTGCCAGCAGTCGGGCCCGACAGTTCACCGGGGAGCTGTTTTTT; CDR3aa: CASSRARQFTGELFF